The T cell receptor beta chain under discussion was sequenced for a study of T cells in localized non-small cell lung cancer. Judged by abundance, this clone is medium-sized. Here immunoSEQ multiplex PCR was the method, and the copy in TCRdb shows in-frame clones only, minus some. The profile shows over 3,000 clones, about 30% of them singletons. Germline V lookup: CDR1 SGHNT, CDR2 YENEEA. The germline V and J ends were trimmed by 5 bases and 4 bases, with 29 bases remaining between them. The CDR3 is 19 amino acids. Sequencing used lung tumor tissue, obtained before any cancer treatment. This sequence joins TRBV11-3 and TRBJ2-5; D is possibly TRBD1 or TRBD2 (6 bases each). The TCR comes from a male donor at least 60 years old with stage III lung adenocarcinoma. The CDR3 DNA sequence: TGTGCCAGCAGCCAAGCTAAAGCAAAGGGGGGCCGGGCTTCAGAGACCCAGTACTTC. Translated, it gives CASSQAKAKGGRASETQYF.